The 2 T cell receptor beta chains in this list originate from one sample, sequenced in a study of shared clonotypes between healthy human individuals. Method: immunoSEQ multiplex PCR; TCRdb's copy keeps in-frame clones and lacks some. The repertoire holds around 500,000 clones, with roughly 85% as singletons. Sequencing input: PBMCs. These receptors all stem from a woman in her thirties or forties in good health. Some clones in this sample may be carry-over from other donors' samples.

Comment on this clone: The sample holds other DNA sequences that translate to the same CDR3. The chain uses TRBV7-3 and TRBJ2-2; 15 bases are a match to TRBD2. From germline, CDR1 is SGHTA and CDR2 FQGTGA. The CDR3 is made up of 16 amino acids. The V segment lost 5 bases and the J segment 5 bases; nucleotides outside the gene matches: 3. CDR3 residues: CASSPGLAGGTGELFF. CDR3 nucleotide sequence: TGTGCCAGCAGCCCAGGACTAGCGGGAGGGACCGGGGAGCTGTTTTTT.

V and J are TRBV10-3 and TRBJ1-1, with 7 bases identical to TRBD1. V lost 7 bases and J lost 0; bases outside the gene matches: 5. This CDR3 spans 14 amino acids. Germline values: CDR1 ENHRY, CDR2 SYGVKD. CDR3 sequence (DNA): TGTGCCATCACCGGGGACAGCATGAACACTGAAGCTTTCTTT. Protein sequence: CAITGDSMNTEAFF.